Sequencing of this T cell receptor (beta chain) was carried out in a study of T-cell reconstitution after alpha-beta-depleted transplantation in children. J gave up 2 bases and V 3 bases, and 9 bases lay outside the gene matches. CDR3 length equals 16 residues. Germline V CDR1 and CDR2: SGHVS, FNYEAQ. In this sample, this clonotype turned up many times. TCRbeta library preparation incorporated unique molecular identifiers. In TCRdb, the PCR reads were re-called with MiXCR into one record per CDR3 protein. There are more than 200,000 distinct CDR3 sequences in the sample; around 8.9% occur only once, and over 4.5% lies in the top ten.

This chain uses TRBV7-6 with TRBJ2-7, with 8 bases aligning to TRBD2. The sample here was PBMCs from the stem cell graft donor, taken from the stem cell graft. This TCR was sampled from a human donor who donated a stem cell graft to a child with SCID. The CDR3 DNA is TGTGCCAGCAGCTTGACGGGAGGGGGGGGCGCCTACGAGCAGTACTTC. Translating it yields CASSLTGGGGAYEQYF.